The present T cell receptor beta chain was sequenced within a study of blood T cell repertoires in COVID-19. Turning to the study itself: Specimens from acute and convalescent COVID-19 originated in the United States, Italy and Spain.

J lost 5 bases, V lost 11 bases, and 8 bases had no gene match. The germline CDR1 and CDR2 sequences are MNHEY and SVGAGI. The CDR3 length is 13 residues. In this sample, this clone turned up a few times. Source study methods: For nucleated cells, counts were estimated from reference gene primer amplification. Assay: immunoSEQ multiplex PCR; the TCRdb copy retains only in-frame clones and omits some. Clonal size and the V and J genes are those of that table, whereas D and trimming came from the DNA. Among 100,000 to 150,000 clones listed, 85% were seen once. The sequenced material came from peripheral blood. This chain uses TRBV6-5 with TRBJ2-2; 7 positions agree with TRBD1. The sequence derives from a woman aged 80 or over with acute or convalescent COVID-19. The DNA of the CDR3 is TGTGCCGTTGACAGGGCGCAGACCGGGGAGCTGTTTTTT. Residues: CAVDRAQTGELFF.